The rows below give T cell receptor beta chains drawn from one sample of a study of control samples from healthy donors and cancer patients. The assay was immunoSEQ multiplex PCR, and TCRdb's table has in-frame clones only and misses some. The sample has roughly 170,000 clones; 75% to 95% are singletons. Sequences were obtained from blood. The receptors stem from a woman aged 40 to 50 in good health. CDR3s include the opening cysteine and the closing phenylalanine or tryptophan. A D gene is named only where the DNA matches it firmly. Size is stated for part of the rows, as once, few or many counts, or as a class when the clone is expanded.

>TRBV28|.|.|TRBJ2-7
TGTGCCAGCCCCCCGCGGGTGCATACCTCCTACGAGCAGTACTTC
CASPPRVHTSYEQYF
>TRBV10-3|.|.|TRBJ1-6
TGTGCCATCAGTGCAGGAGGGGAATCACCCCTCCACTTT
CAISAGGESPLHF
>TRBV4-1|.|.|TRBJ1-1
TGCGCCAGCAGCCAAGATGAGGCTTTGAACACTGAAGCTTTCTTT
CASSQDEALNTEAFF
>TRBV4-1|.|.|TRBJ1-5
TGCGCCAGCAGCCGGGGGCCAAGGTCCAATCAGCCCCAGCATTTT
CASSRGPRSNQPQHF
>TRBV7-6|TRBD2|.|TRBJ2-1
TGTGCCAGCAGTTTTAGCGGGGGGGCCTTCAATGAGCAGTTCTTC
CASSFSGGAFNEQFF
>TRBV2|TRBD2|.|TRBJ2-3
TGTGCCAGCAGTGTGGGGACTAGCGGGGGCACAGATACGCAGTATTTT
CASSVGTSGGTDTQYF
>TRBV3-1/TRBV3-2|.|.|TRBJ2-1
TGTGCCAGCAGCCAACTTATCCTAGCTGACTCCTACAATGAGCAGTTCTTC
CASSQLILADSYNEQFF
>TRBV7-7|TRBD2|.|TRBJ2-1
TGTGCCAGCAGCTCGCGGGGGGCCAACTACAATGAGCAGTTCTTC
CASSSRGANYNEQFF
>TRBV29-1|.|.|TRBJ1-3
TGCAGCGTTGAGGGGGACATGCCCTCTGGAAACACCATATATTTT
CSVEGDMPSGNTIYF
>TRBV5-1|.|.|TRBJ2-5
TGCGCCAGCAGCTTTGATCAAGAGACCCAGTACTTC
CASSFDQETQYF
>TRBV7-3|TRBD1|.|TRBJ1-2
TGTGCCAGCAGCTCCTCGTTCCGGGACAGGGACAGTCCTGGATATGGCTACACCTTC
CASSSSFRDRDSPGYGYTF
>TRBV6-5|TRBD2|.|TRBJ2-3
TGTGCCAGCAGTTACTCGACCGGCGGGGGGAAAGATACGCAGTATTTT
CASSYSTGGGKDTQYF
>TRBV6-5|.|.|TRBJ1-6
TGTGCCAGCACCTCCTTCGGACAGCAAAATTCACCCCTCCACTTT
CASTSFGQQNSPLHF
>TRBV28|TRBD1|once|TRBJ1-5
TGTGCCAGCAGTTTCCCGGACAGGGGAAATCAGCCCCAGCATTTT
CASSFPDRGNQPQHF
>TRBV7-2|TRBD1|.|TRBJ1-6
TGTGCCAGCAGCTCCACTCGACTTCTGACAGGGGGCTATAATTCACCCCTCCACTTT
CASSSTRLLTGGYNSPLHF
>TRBV10-3|TRBD1|few|TRBJ1-2
TGTGCCATCAACCCCGGGACAGGGGCCTACACCTTC
CAINPGTGAYTF
>TRBV14|TRBD1|.|TRBJ1-1
TGTGCCAGCAGGAACAGGGGGAACACTGAAGCTTTCTTT
CASRNRGNTEAFF
>TRBV7-8|TRBD1|.|TRBJ1-4
TGTGCCAGCAGCTTAACAGGGGGCGCGGGGAATGAAAAACTGTTTTTT
CASSLTGGAGNEKLFF
>TRBV29-1|.|.|TRBJ1-2
TGCAGCGTTGAAGATGGTGGGGGCTACACCTTC
CSVEDGGGYTF
>TRBV2|TRBD2|.|TRBJ2-7
TGTGCCAGCATATCTGGGACTAGCTACGAGCAGTACTTC
CASISGTSYEQYF
>TRBV29-1|.|once|TRBJ1-6
TGCAGCGTTGGAGGAGGGGGTGCACCCCTCCACTTT
CSVGGGGAPLHF
>TRBV6-5|.|.|TRBJ2-3
TGTGCCAGCACCGGAACGGGCGGGGGCGGAGATACGCAGTATTTT
CASTGTGGGGDTQYF
>TRBV3-1/TRBV3-2|TRBD2|.|TRBJ2-5
TGTGCCAGCAGGGAGATGACTAGCGGGGGGGAATGGGAGACCCAGTACTTC
CASREMTSGGEWETQYF
>TRBV2|TRBD1|few|TRBJ1-6
TGTGCCAGCTACGGACAGGGAAATAATTCACCCCTCCACTTT
CASYGQGNNSPLHF
>TRBV23-1|TRBD2|.|TRBJ2-1
TGCGCCAGCAGTCAACCTATAGCGGGGGGGCGTAAATCCTACAATGAGCAGTTCTTC
CASSQPIAGGRKSYNEQFF
>TRBV2|.|few|TRBJ2-7
TGTGCCAGCAGTGCTATGGACGAGCAGTACTTC
CASSAMDEQYF
>TRBV4-1|.|.|TRBJ1-4
TGCGCCAGCAGCCAAGGGTACACACTTTGGGAAAAACTGTTTTTT
CASSQGYTLWEKLFF
>TRBV28|TRBD1|.|TRBJ2-7
TGTGCCAGCAGTATACTACAGGACAGGGGAGGGTACGAGCAGTACTTC
CASSILQDRGGYEQYF
>TRBV10-3|TRBD1|.|TRBJ2-5
TGTGCCATCTCCGGACAGGGGGCATGGGAGACCCAGTACTTC
CAISGQGAWETQYF
>TRBV3-1/TRBV3-2|.|.|TRBJ1-5
TGTGCCAGCAGCCGTCATCAGCCCCAGCATTTT
CASSRHQPQHF
>TRBV7-9|.|.|TRBJ2-7
TGTGCCAGCAGCTTAGGGCAGGGGATTCCCTTCTACGAGCAGTACTTC
CASSLGQGIPFYEQYF
>TRBV14|.|.|TRBJ2-5
TGTGCCAGCAGCCAATTGGATTCAGAGACCCAGTACTTC
CASSQLDSETQYF
>TRBV27|TRBD1|.|TRBJ2-5
TGTGCCAGCAGTTTAGGGACAGCGAAAGAGACCCAGTACTTC
CASSLGTAKETQYF
>TRBV19|.|.|TRBJ1-5
TGTGCCAGTAGTATACAGGGGAGCAATCAGCCCCAGCATTTT
CASSIQGSNQPQHF
>TRBV3-1/TRBV3-2|TRBD2|.|TRBJ2-5
TGTGCCAGCAGCCGGTCTAGCGGCCCGAAGGAGTACTTC
CASSRSSGPKEYF
>TRBV4-2|.|few|TRBJ2-3
TGTGCCAGCAGCCAAGATAGACCTCCCGATACGCAGTATTTT
CASSQDRPPDTQYF
>TRBV7-9|.|medium-sized|TRBJ1-2
TGTGCCAGCAGCCAAGCGGGGGCATATGGCTACACCTTC
CASSQAGAYGYTF
>TRBV2|.|few|TRBJ1-5
TGTGCCAGCAGTGGGGTAGGGAATAGCAATCAGCCCCAGCATTTT
CASSGVGNSNQPQHF
>TRBV6-6|.|.|TRBJ1-1
TGTGCCAGCAGTCAAAGAGGTCGGGGGATGGTGGCCACTGAAGCTTTCTTT
CASSQRGRGMVATEAFF
>TRBV14|.|.|TRBJ2-7
TGTGCCAGCAGCCCCCGGGACTTCCCCTGGGAGCAGTACTTC
CASSPRDFPWEQYF
>TRBV6-5|.|.|TRBJ1-1
TGTGCCAGCAGTAACTGGGACTCTGAAGCTTTCTTT
CASSNWDSEAFF
>TRBV28|.|.|TRBJ2-7
TGTGCCAGCAGTTCTCCCGCTGCAGGGCCCAGCTCCTACGAGCAGTACTTC
CASSSPAAGPSSYEQYF
>TRBV15|.|.|TRBJ2-2
TGTGCCACCAGCAGAGACATACAGGGCACCGGGGAGCTGTTTTTT
CATSRDIQGTGELFF
>TRBV6-6|TRBD1|.|TRBJ1-4
TGTGCCAGCAGTTACGGAGGGGGCGGTGAAAAACTGTTTTTT
CASSYGGGGEKLFF
>TRBV6-5|.|once|TRBJ2-5
TGTGCCAGCACCCTCGCGGGGAGTGAGACCCAGTACTTC
CASTLAGSETQYF
>TRBV11-2|.|.|TRBJ1-3
TGTGCCAGCAGCTTAGACAGTAGCTCTGGAAACACCATATATTTT
CASSLDSSSGNTIYF
>TRBV6-6|.|.|TRBJ1-1
TGTGCCAGCAGTCGTACGGGCGGCCAGAACACTGAAGCTTTCTTT
CASSRTGGQNTEAFF
>TRBV18|TRBD1|.|TRBJ1-2
TGTGCCAGCTCACCGCTTACAGGGGACGGCTACACCTTC
CASSPLTGDGYTF
>TRBV9|.|.|TRBJ2-1
TGTGCCAGCAGCGTAACCCTACAGATGGGGCAGTTCTTC
CASSVTLQMGQFF
>TRBV5-1|.|.|TRBJ2-5
TGCGCCAGCAGCTTGTATGGCGGACAAGAGACCCAGTACTTC
CASSLYGGQETQYF
>TRBV19|.|.|TRBJ1-6
TGTGCCAGTAGTATTAGAGGAGATAATTCACCCCTCCACTTT
CASSIRGDNSPLHF
>TRBV7-6|TRBD2|.|TRBJ2-7
TGTGCCAGCAGCTTTTTAGCGGGGGGGACCTACGAGCAGTACTTC
CASSFLAGGTYEQYF
>TRBV7-3|.|.|TRBJ1-5
TGTGCCAGCAGCTTGTCTACAGGTCAGCCCCAGCATTTT
CASSLSTGQPQHF
>TRBV3-1/TRBV3-2|.|.|TRBJ1-6
TGTGCCAGCACTACACGGGGGGCGAATTCACCCCTCCACTTT
CASTTRGANSPLHF
>TRBV7-8|TRBD2|few|TRBJ2-3
TGTGCCAGCAGCTTTCAGCCAGCGGGGGGCCCAGATACGCAGTATTTT
CASSFQPAGGPDTQYF
>TRBV19|.|.|TRBJ1-1
TGTGCCAGTACTAGAAGGGGGTCGAGTACTGAAGCTTTCTTT
CASTRRGSSTEAFF
>TRBV5-1|.|.|TRBJ1-1
TGCGCCAGCACCCCTGCGGGGGTTGGCACTGAAGCTTTCTTT
CASTPAGVGTEAFF
>TRBV4-1|TRBD1|.|TRBJ1-1
TGCGCCAGCAGCCAAACAGTGATCAGGGGGCCCACTGAAGCTTTCTTT
CASSQTVIRGPTEAFF
>TRBV7-9|.|.|TRBJ2-1
TGTGCCAGCAGCTTAAGAGTCTGGGATGAGCAGTTCTTC
CASSLRVWDEQFF